The 10 T cell receptor beta chains listed next were all sequenced from one sample in a study of spatial heterogeneity in lung cancer (dated by TCRdb to about 2019). Overall results and qualifications from the work: The tumor nonsynonymous mutation count correlated with the number of expanded intratumoral alpha and beta TCRs.

Library construction relied on 5' RACE. Sequencing used a NextSeq 500. Using fastp trimming at Q25 and MiXCR clonotype assembly, TCRdb reanalyzed the public sequencing data and kept in-frame beta chains. Rows merge per CDR3 protein into single entries with the most common DNA and genes. The sample table lists over 8,500 distinct CDR3 sequences, roughly an eighth of them with a count of one. The ten largest clonotypes hold 13% to 15% of the sample. These receptors lack a known antigen. The time point label corresponds to: sample taken at primary tumor resection. Sequences were derived from lung tumor tissue, sampled at surgery. The receptors come from a male donor with early-stage non-small cell lung cancer.

This clonotype was counted many times. The rearrangement joins TRBV6-2 or TRBV6-3 to TRBJ2-3, with TRBD2 matching over 8 bases. The ends lost 4 bases at V and 5 bases at J; junction bases unmatched: 5. CDR3 length: 14 amino acids. CDR1 is MNHEY, CDR2 SVGEGT, per germline. CDR3 coding DNA: TGTGCCAGCAGTTGGCGGGAGGAGGGAGATACGCAGTATTTT. Translation: CASSWREEGDTQYF.

In its sample, this clonotype ranks as medium-sized. The V gene is TRBV10-3, the J gene TRBJ2-1; unclear D gene. The CDR3 has 16 amino acids. Trimming left V 0 bases short and J 2 bases short, with 11 bases between. Germline CDR1 is ENHRY and CDR2 is SYGVKD. Here the CDR3 reads CAISESGQEPYNEQFF. CDR3 sequence (DNA): TGTGCCATCAGTGAGTCGGGTCAGGAACCCTACAATGAGCAGTTCTTC.

This clonotype was recorded many times. This rearrangement joins TRBV7-3 to TRBJ1-1; 7 bases align to TRBD1. V shed 11 bases, J shed 1 base, and the junction held 7 bases outside the gene matches. From germline, CDR1 is SGHTA and CDR2 FQGTGA. The CDR3 loop spans 13 amino acids. The CDR3 nucleotides read TGTGCCTCATCCGCAGGGGGGAACACTGAAGCTTTCTTT. Translating gives CASSAGGNTEAFF.

The sample holds many counts of this clonotype. The V and J genes are TRBV2 and TRBJ2-7, with a tentative D call TRBD2 (6 bases). The germline V gene has CDR1 SNHLY and CDR2 FYNNEI. The CDR3 sequence is 12 residues long. Trimming cost V 7 bases and J 2 bases, with 9 bases left between them. CDR3 sequence (DNA): TGTGCCAGCACGCGGGACCCCTACGAGCAGTACTTC. Translating it yields CASTRDPYEQYF.

The sample holds many counts of this clonotype. The chain employs TRBV20-1 and TRBJ2-3; 12 bases match TRBD2. The CDR3 sequence is 19 residues long. Germline loops: CDR1 DFQATT, CDR2 SNEGSKA (reference sequence). The ends lost 1 base at V and 0 bases at J; junction bases unmatched: 11. The CDR3 reads CSARATSLAGGPSTDTQYF. The CDR3 DNA is TGCAGTGCTAGAGCCACCTCACTAGCGGGAGGACCTAGCACAGATACGCAGTATTTT.

This clonotype showed up many times. The chain recombines TRBV3-1 with TRBJ1-1; D is unresolved. The V and J ends lost 4 bases and 0 bases respectively, with 9 bases between them. Germline CDR1 reads LGHDT; CDR2 reads YNNKEL (reference sequence). The CDR3 sequence is 14 residues long. The CDR3 sequence: CASSPSTMNTEAFF. CDR3 coding DNA: TGTGCCAGCAGCCCAAGTACCATGAACACTGAAGCTTTCTTT. Full variable domain (outside the CDR3, taken from reference TRBV3-1 and TRBJ1-1): DTAVSQTPKYLVTQMGNDKSIKCEQNLGHDTMYWYKQDSKKFLKIMFSYNNKELIINETVPNRFSPKSPDKAHLNLHINSLELGDSAVYFCASSPSTMNTEAFFGQGTRLTVV.

This clonotype was counted many times. The chain employs TRBV5-1 and TRBJ2-7; D is uncertain. CDR3 size: 13 residues. Trimming removed 0 bases from V and 3 bases from J, with 7 bases in between. The V gene's germline CDR1 is SGHRS and CDR2 YFSETQ. The chain's CDR3 is CASSLALGYEQYF. The CDR3 DNA sequence: TGCGCCAGCAGCTTGGCATTGGGCTACGAGCAGTACTTC.

This clonotype was recorded many times. V is TRBV24-1 and J is TRBJ2-4; possible D gene TRBD1, 5 bases. This CDR3 region has 13 residues. V lost 6 bases and J lost 6, with 11 bases in between. In germline, CDR1 is KGHDR, CDR2 SFDVKD. This CDR3 reads CATSLGQSNIQYF. The CDR3 DNA reads TGTGCCACCAGTCTGGGGCAGTCAAACATTCAGTACTTC.

At least ten counts were recorded for this clonotype. The chain recombines TRBV27 with TRBJ1-6; D perhaps matches TRBD1 (6 bases). Germline V gene data show CDR1 as MNHEY and CDR2 as SMNVEV (reference sequence). The CDR3 covers 13 residues. With 4 bases removed from V and 8 bases from J, the gap between germline ends came to 9 bases. Here the CDR3 DNA reads TGTGCCAGCAGTTCCTACAGGGATTCACCCCTCCACTTT. Translation gives CASSSYRDSPLHF.

There are many counts of this clonotype. The V call is TRBV6-1, the J call TRBJ2-5; 7 nucleotides match TRBD1. Germline CDR1 is MNHNS and CDR2 is SASEGT. This CDR3 spans 14 amino acids. J lost 4 bases, V lost 8 bases, and 10 bases had no gene match. CDR3: CASGRQGSAETQYF. Here the CDR3 DNA reads TGTGCCAGCGGGAGACAGGGATCTGCAGAGACCCAGTACTTC.